Below, 32 T cell receptor beta chains from the same sample are listed, as sequenced in a study of early T cells in non-severe SARS-CoV-2 infection. TCRdb recomputed calls from the 5' RACE reads with MiXCR, one row per CDR3 protein. The sample includes around 35,000 distinct CDR3 sequences, 5.9% seen only once; the top ten take 4.8%. Input material: whole blood. These receptors came from an adult who was a healthcare worker with PCR-confirmed SARS-CoV-2 infection or an uninfected control (not recorded which).

Many counts were recorded for this clonotype. This rearrangement joins TRBV19 to TRBJ2-1, with D unresolved. V was trimmed by 7 bases and J by 0 bases, leaving 10 bases between them. CDR1 and CDR2 from the germline V gene are LNHDA and SQIVND (reference sequence). CDR3 length: 14 amino acids. DNA of the CDR3: TGTGCCAGTAACCCAAAGAGCTCCTACAATGAGCAGTTCTTC. Residues: CASNPKSSYNEQFF.

The sample holds many counts of this clonotype. The chain joins TRBV4-1 to TRBJ2-3; 9 bases agree with TRBD2. The length of the CDR3 is 16 residues. Looked up from germline, CDR1 is MGHRA and CDR2 is YSYEKL. Trimming removed 5 bases from V and 4 bases from J; junction bases left unmatched: 10. The CDR3 reads CASSAGLSGGPDTQYF. DNA of the CDR3: TGCGCCAGCAGCGCAGGTCTTAGCGGGGGCCCAGATACGCAGTATTTT.

The table lists this clonotype with a few counts. V is TRBV12-3 or TRBV12-4 and J is TRBJ2-4; 8 positions match TRBD1. V trimming: 3 bases; J trimming: 2 bases; junction bases outside the gene matches: 3. The CDR3 has 15 amino acids. CDR3 sequence reads: CASSLTGVSKNIQYF. The CDR3 region has the DNA TGTGCCAGCAGTTTGACAGGGGTGTCCAAAAACATTCAGTACTTC.

This clonotype was counted at least ten times. V is TRBV6-5 and J is TRBJ1-3, with a possible D match to TRBD1 (5 bases). CDR1 is MNHEY and CDR2 is SVGAGI in the germline V gene. V lost 4 bases and J 0 bases, leaving 10 bases between the germline ends. The CDR3 consists of 15 residues. CDR3 bases: TGTGCCAGCAGTTCGGACACCCGCTCTGGAAACACCATATATTTT. This gives the protein CASSSDTRSGNTIYF.

The chain couples TRBV10-3 to TRBJ1-6; possible D gene TRBD1, 5 bases. Trimming stripped 2 bases from V and 3 bases from J, with 5 bases between. The CDR3 covers 14 residues. Germline V gene lookup returns CDR1 ENHRY and CDR2 SYGVKD. The CDR3 sequence is CAISEDSYNSPLHF. The CDR3 nucleotides read TGTGCCATCAGTGAGGACAGCTATAATTCACCCCTCCACTTT.

This clonotype showed up many times. The J gene is TRBJ2-7, the V gene TRBV13, with 9 bases lining up with TRBD1. Germline values: CDR1 PRHDT, CDR2 FYEKMQ (reference sequence). The trim removed 5 bases at V and 6 bases at J, leaving 8 bases unmatched. This CDR3 has 14 amino acids. The CDR3 bases are TGTGCCAGCAGCAGAGGGACAGGGAGGCGCGAGCAGTACTTC. This sequence encodes CASSRGTGRREQYF.

This clonotype was seen repeatedly, ten times or more. The V and J genes are TRBV7-9 and TRBJ2-7, with D tentatively TRBD1 or TRBD2 (5 bases each). CDR1 and CDR2 (germline): SEHNR, FQNEAQ (reference sequence). The length of the CDR3 is 14 residues. With 2 bases removed from V and 3 bases from J, the gap between germline ends came to 11 bases. The CDR3 DNA sequence: TGTGCCAGCAGCTTAAGGGCAGGGAGCTACGAGCAGTACTTC. It codes for CASSLRAGSYEQYF.

The chain carries TRBV5-8 and TRBJ1-4; D unclear. V shed 2 bases and J shed 0 bases, with 5 bases lying between them. Germline CDR1 reads SGHTS; CDR2 reads YDEGEE. The CDR3 length is 14 residues. CDR3 residues: CASSFGATNEKLFF. CDR3 nucleotide sequence: TGTGCCAGCAGCTTTGGAGCAACTAATGAAAAACTGTTTTTT.

This clonotype was picked up many times. The V and J genes are TRBV4-1 and TRBJ2-7; D is undetermined. This CDR3 is built from 14 residues. Trimming cost V 5 bases and J 0 bases, with 11 bases left between them. The germline V gene encodes CDR1 MGHRA and CDR2 YSYEKL. CDR3 loop: CASSYSGGSYEQYF. The CDR3 region has the DNA TGCGCCAGCAGCTACTCGGGCGGCTCCTACGAGCAGTACTTC.

This clonotype ranks as medium-sized. The rearrangement uses TRBV7-2 and TRBJ2-3; D is unresolved. Per germline, CDR1 SGHTA and CDR2 FQGNSA. The CDR3 runs to 15 residues. The germline V and J ends were trimmed by 7 bases and 0 bases, with 14 bases remaining between them. The CDR3 sequence: CASKRGNPSTDTQYF. The CDR3 nucleotides are TGTGCCAGCAAGAGAGGAAACCCTAGCACAGATACGCAGTATTTT. Full variable domain (rest looked up from reference TRBV7-2 and TRBJ2-3): GAGVSQSPSNKVTEKGKDVELRCDPISGHTALYWYRQSLGQGLEFLIYFQGNSAPDKSGLPSDRFSAERTGGSVSTLTIQRTQQEDSAVYLCASKRGNPSTDTQYFGPGTRLTVL.

The genes are TRBV25-1 and TRBJ1-1; possibly TRBD1 for D (5 bases). Between the trimmed V and J ends, which lost 1 base and 7 bases, there was a span of 7 bases. CDR1 MGHDK and CDR2 SYGVNS come from the germline V gene. The CDR3 covers 12 residues. The DNA of the CDR3 is TGTGCCAGCAGTGAATGGGGGGGTGAAGCTTTCTTT. Translated, it gives CASSEWGGEAFF.

At least ten counts were recorded for this clonotype. The V and J genes are TRBV5-4 and TRBJ2-1; TRBD2 matches 11 bases. This CDR3 comprises 15 residues. Per the germline V gene, CDR1 is SGHNT and CDR2 is YYREEE (reference sequence). J lost 5 bases, V lost 0 bases, and 1 base had no gene match. CDR3 DNA: TGTGCCAGCAGCTTGGAACTAGCGGGAGACAATGAGCAGTTCTTC. Translated: CASSLELAGDNEQFF.

This clonotype was seen many times. This chain links TRBV19 with TRBJ2-3; a possible D gene is TRBD1 (6 bases). Germline loops: CDR1 LNHDA, CDR2 SQIVND (reference sequence). V was cut by 5 bases and J by 0 bases, with 9 bases left in between. The CDR3 has 14 amino acids. The CDR3 region has the DNA TGTGCCAGTAGTGACAGGCCCAGCACAGATACGCAGTATTTT. This sequence encodes CASSDRPSTDTQYF.

This clonotype has ten or more counts. The gene calls are TRBV7-9 and TRBJ2-1, with D perhaps matching TRBD1 (6 bases). Trimming shortened V by 1 base and J by 5 bases, and 12 bases separated the two germline ends. Germline-derived CDR1 and CDR2 are SEHNR and FQNEAQ (reference sequence). The CDR3 has 15 amino acids. The CDR3 loop reads CASSLGDRSNNEQFF. As DNA, the CDR3 is TGTGCCAGCAGCTTAGGAGACAGGTCTAACAATGAGCAGTTCTTC.

This clonotype was seen at least ten times. V and J are TRBV10-1 and TRBJ2-4, with D possibly called TRBD1 or TRBD2 (5 bases each). The length of the CDR3 is 21 residues. Germline CDR1 reads WNHNN; CDR2 reads SYGVQD (reference sequence). The V and J ends lost 6 bases and 1 base respectively, with 31 bases between them. The CDR3 DNA reads TGCGCCAGCAGGGATCCAAGTGTAGCACCTCTCCTAGGGGAGGCCAAAAACATTCAGTACTTC. Protein: CASRDPSVAPLLGEAKNIQYF.

The table lists this clonotype with a count of one. The chain combines TRBV5-1 with TRBJ2-7, with D possibly matching TRBD1 (6 bases). CDR1 and CDR2 (germline): SGHRS, YFSETQ. The CDR3 totals 14 residues. Trimming pared 4 bases from V and 0 bases from J, leaving 11 bases between. The CDR3 is CASSPVTGSYEQYF. In DNA, the CDR3 is TGCGCCAGCAGCCCGGTGACAGGCTCCTACGAGCAGTACTTC.

By share, this clonotype ranks as medium-sized (0.01 to 0.1%). The rearrangement links TRBV29-1 to TRBJ2-7; 7 bases match TRBD1. The junction had 10 bases not matched to a gene; V was cut back by 6 bases and J by 5 bases. The CDR3 covers 13 residues. CDR1 is SQVTM and CDR2 is ANQGSEA in the germline V gene. The CDR3 is CSVGTDRENEQYF. In DNA, the CDR3 is TGCAGCGTCGGAACCGACAGGGAGAACGAGCAGTACTTC.

This clonotype was observed many times. The chain recombines TRBV10-3 with TRBJ2-1; 7 bases are shared with TRBD2. Germline V gives CDR1 ENHRY, CDR2 SYGVKD. V was clipped by 4 bases and J by 5 bases; unmatched bases: 8. This CDR3 is built from 15 residues. CDR3 amino acids: CAISGGSGRHNEQFF. For the CDR3, the DNA is TGTGCCATCAGTGGGGGTAGCGGGCGCCACAATGAGCAGTTCTTC.

This clonotype was counted ten times or more. The V and J genes are TRBV7-3 and TRBJ2-1, with D perhaps TRBD1 or TRBD2 (5 bases each). This CDR3 has 14 residues. The V gene's germline CDR1 is SGHTA and CDR2 FQGTGA. The ends were cut back, 5 bases at V and 4 bases at J, with 12 bases in the middle. CDR3 sequence (DNA): TGTGCCAGCAGCCCAGTTGGGACGTACAATGAGCAGTTCTTC. Translation gives CASSPVGTYNEQFF.

In this sample, this clonotype turned up many times. The genes are TRBV6-5 and TRBJ1-1, with a possible D match to TRBD1 (6 bases). The germline CDR1 and CDR2 sequences are MNHEY and SVGAGI. The CDR3 covers 14 residues. V was clipped by 5 bases and J by 0 bases, with 10 bases between them. CDR3 region: CASSLTGMNTEAFF. The CDR3 nucleotides are TGTGCCAGCAGTCTCACAGGGATGAACACTGAAGCTTTCTTT.

This clonotype appeared many times. The chain couples TRBV29-1 to TRBJ1-2; D call uncertain. CDR1 and CDR2 from the germline V gene are SQVTM and ANQGSEA. The CDR3 is 12 residues long. V lost 4 bases to trimming and J lost 6 bases, with 12 bases between them. The CDR3 DNA is TGCAGCGTTGGAGGACCCTGGGATGGCTACACCTTC. This sequence encodes CSVGGPWDGYTF.

This clonotype was recorded a few times. The gene calls are TRBV6-6 and TRBJ2-1, with TRBD2 matching over 14 bases. This CDR3 is 14 amino acids long. V was clipped by 7 bases and J by 7 bases; unmatched bases: 3. The germline V gene encodes CDR1 MNHNY and CDR2 SVGAGI (reference sequence). The CDR3 is CASTRLAGGNEQFF. CDR3 bases: TGTGCCAGCACCCGACTAGCGGGAGGGAATGAGCAGTTCTTC.

V is TRBV28 and J is TRBJ2-1; D may be TRBD1 or TRBD2 (5 bases each). The germline gives CDR1 MDHEN, CDR2 SYDVKM. V shed 7 bases and J shed 0 bases, with 19 bases lying between them. This CDR3 region has 17 residues. The CDR3 nucleotides read TGTGCCAGCATTCCCGGGGCCCTACAGAGCTCCTACAATGAGCAGTTCTTC. Encoded protein: CASIPGALQSSYNEQFF.

In this sample, this clonotype turned up a few times. This sequence joins TRBV6-1 and TRBJ2-2, with 11 bases aligning to TRBD1. CDR3 length: 15 residues. V was clipped by 6 bases and J by 1 base; unmatched bases: 1. Germline lookup yields CDR1 MNHNS and CDR2 SASEGT. CDR3 sequence: CASRGTGGNTGELFF. CDR3 bases: TGTGCCAGCAGAGGGACAGGGGGGAACACCGGGGAGCTGTTTTTT.

This clonotype appeared many times. The chain recombines TRBV7-3 with TRBJ2-3; 7 bases fit TRBD1. Trimming cost V 5 bases and J 2 bases; bases outside gene matches: 7. In germline, CDR1 is SGHTA, CDR2 FQGTGA. The CDR3 loop spans 15 amino acids. This chain's CDR3 is CASSPGQQDTDTQYF. The CDR3 DNA reads as TGTGCCAGCAGCCCGGGACAGCAAGACACAGATACGCAGTATTTT.

This clonotype was detected ten times or more. The J gene is TRBJ2-6, the V gene TRBV6-6, with D hard to call. CDR1 is MNHNY, CDR2 SVGAGI, per germline (reference sequence). V was shortened by 2 bases and J by 2 bases, with 4 bases between the two germline ends. This CDR3 contains 14 residues. The CDR3 region is CASSYQTGANVLTF. Written as DNA, the CDR3 is TGTGCCAGCAGTTACCAAACTGGGGCCAACGTCCTGACTTTC.

This clonotype was counted only a few times. The chain employs TRBV12-3 or TRBV12-4 and TRBJ2-5, with TRBD2 as a possible D gene (6 bases). Trimming left V 8 bases short and J 4 bases short, with 11 bases between. The CDR3 has 12 residues. This chain's CDR3 is CASQRRAETQYF. CDR3 sequence (DNA): TGTGCCAGCCAGCGGAGGGCAGAGACCCAGTACTTC.

The sample holds many counts of this clonotype. J is TRBJ2-7 and V is TRBV18, with TRBD2 matching over 7 bases. Germline lookup yields CDR1 KGHSH and CDR2 LQKENI. V was pared by 6 bases and J by 2 bases, with 13 bases of the junction left unmatched. The CDR3 has 16 residues. CDR3 DNA sequence: TGTGCCAGCTCCGATTTCGGCGGGGGAACCCCCTACGAGCAGTACTTC. Encoded protein: CASSDFGGGTPYEQYF. Together with reference TRBV18 and TRBJ2-7, the CDR3 gives the full variable domain: NAGVMQNPRHLVRRRGQEARLRCSPMKGHSHVYWYRQLPEEGLKFMVYLQKENIIDESGMPKERFSAEFPKEGPSILRIQQVVRGDSAAYFCASSDFGGGTPYEQYFGPGTRLTVT.

V is TRBV20-1 and J is TRBJ2-1; D is ambiguous. The CDR3 has 13 residues. V was clipped by 0 bases and J by 3 bases, with 6 bases between them. CDR1 DFQATT and CDR2 SNEGSKA come from the germline V gene (reference sequence). The CDR3 is CSARDSHYNEQFF. CDR3 nucleotides: TGCAGTGCTAGAGATTCGCACTACAATGAGCAGTTCTTC.

This clonotype appeared a few times. This rearrangement joins TRBV29-1 to TRBJ2-5; 8 bases fit TRBD2. Germline loops: CDR1 SQVTM, CDR2 ANQGSEA. V lost 2 bases, J lost 5 bases, and 10 bases stayed unmatched. This CDR3 region has 15 residues. DNA of the CDR3: TGCAGCGTTGAACCCCCCTCCGGGAGGGCGGAGACCCAGTACTTC. Its protein product is CSVEPPSGRAETQYF.

This clonotype was observed a few times. This chain connects TRBV28 to TRBJ1-4, with D unresolved. This CDR3 contains 13 residues. The V end was cut by 7 bases, the J end by 8 bases, with 14 bases between. Looked up from germline, CDR1 is MDHEN and CDR2 is SYDVKM. The chain's CDR3 is CASTWEVGEKLFF. CDR3 DNA: TGTGCCAGCACCTGGGAAGTTGGGGAAAAACTGTTTTTT.

This chain uses TRBV5-1 with TRBJ2-3; perhaps D is TRBD1 or TRBD2 (5 bases each). The germline V gene has CDR1 SGHRS and CDR2 YFSETQ. This CDR3 has 14 residues. Trimming pared 4 bases from V and 0 bases from J, leaving 9 bases between. The CDR3 DNA reads as TGCGCCAGCAGCCTGGGGGACAGCACAGATACGCAGTATTTT. This sequence encodes CASSLGDSTDTQYF.